The T cell receptor beta chain described here comes from a study of cytomegalovirus exposure and HLA in healthy donors. Study-level information: Within the Caucasian-associated ancestry cluster were 81% of the roughly 430 genotyped donors.

Trimming removed 2 bases from V and 3 bases from J, with 10 bases in between. Germline lookup yields CDR1 SGHVS and CDR2 FQNEAQ. CDR3 size: 14 residues. Study-wide results and limits: CMV serostatus was the sole immune exposure information available. Researchers reported that a few CMV-associated chains were confirmed in vitro as CMV antigen-specific. Several of the most significant clusters were apparently associated with common viral pathogens in a later analysis.

The PCR had 60 Vbeta and 13 Jbeta primers. The table came from immunoSEQ multiplex PCR; TCRdb's copy has only in-frame clones and leaves some out. Altogether under 150,000 clones are present, around 77% being singletons, with the ten largest covering less than 5.5%. Concerning this clone: The antigen is not known.

This receptor was identified in a woman aged 25 to 39 in good health and CMV-seropositive. The sequenced sample consisted of PBMCs. The J gene is TRBJ1-2, the V gene TRBV7-8; the D gene is possibly TRBD1 (5 bases). This chain's CDR3 is CASSLRGWDYGYTF. CDR3 in DNA: TGTGCCAGCAGCTTACGGGGGTGGGACTATGGCTACACCTTC.